The next 14 T cell receptor beta chains were all read from a single sample in a study of regulatory T cells in long-lasting Graves disease. Time point described: persistent/refractory GD, antithyroid drugs over 5 years with positive TRAb. PBMC-derived RNA was used for the TCR library. The TCR beta library used iRepertoire HTBI primers with Arm-PCR amplification of CDR3. Using its own MiXCR run on the multiplex PCR reads, TCRdb lists one record per CDR3 protein. The sample holds around 500,000 distinct CDR3 sequences, around 20% seen once. The material was peripheral blood mononuclear cells (PBMCs), obtained when the disease was refractory, from a patient treated with antithyroid drugs. The receptors shown here come from a female donor with Graves disease.

The chain combines TRBV28 with TRBJ2-1; TRBD2 matches 9 bases. V lost 10 bases to trimming and J lost 7 bases; unmatched junction nucleotides: 8. Germline V gene lookup returns CDR1 MDHEN and CDR2 SYDVKM. The CDR3 spans 13 residues. The CDR3 coding sequence is TGTGCCACTTGGGAGAGCGGGAGGAATGAGCAGTTCTTC. It encodes CATWESGRNEQFF.

In DNA form, the CDR3 reads TGTGCCAGCAGTTACCCAGGTCTCTACGAGCAGTACTTC. Translation: CASSYPGLYEQYF. The chain is built from TRBV6-2 or TRBV6-3 and TRBJ2-7, with D hard to call. This CDR3 is built from 13 residues. Germline CDR1 is MNHEY and CDR2 is SVGEGT. Trimming took off 2 bases at V and 3 bases at J, with 8 bases between the two ends.

This clonotype has only one observation. CDR3 amino acids: CASSPPETRRGSTEAFF. The CDR3 coding sequence is TGTGCCAGCAGCCCCCCCGAAACGAGGAGGGGGTCCACTGAAGCTTTCTTT. V and J are TRBV3-1 and TRBJ1-1; D perhaps matches TRBD1 (6 bases). Germline V CDR1 and CDR2: LGHDT, YNNKEL (reference sequence). Deletions cut 4 bases from V and 4 bases from J, with 22 bases between. The CDR3 is made up of 17 amino acids.

In this sample, this clonotype turned up many times. The rearrangement joins TRBV2 to TRBJ2-2; tentative D call: TRBD2 (6 bases). V lost 7 bases, J lost 7 bases, and 16 bases lay in between. The CDR3 runs 14 residues. CDR1 is SNHLY, CDR2 FYNNEI, per germline. This CDR3 reads CASIRQRVYGELFF. For the CDR3, the DNA is TGTGCCAGCATCCGACAGCGGGTGTACGGGGAGCTGTTTTTT.

V usage is TRBV28 and J usage is TRBJ2-3; unclear D gene. The CDR3 contains 14 residues. CDR1 is MDHEN and CDR2 is SYDVKM in the germline V gene. Trimming left V 3 bases short and J 2 bases short, with 9 bases between. The CDR3 loop reads CASSFVGSTDTQYF. The CDR3 DNA reads as TGTGCCAGCAGTTTTGTGGGATCCACAGATACGCAGTATTTT.

The CDR3 DNA follows: TGTGCCAGCAGTTACACCGGGGGAAAACTGTTTTTT. Its protein is CASSYTGGKLFF. The chain carries TRBV6-2 or TRBV6-3 and TRBJ1-4, with D maybe TRBD1 (5 bases). V was cut by 2 bases and J by 10 bases, with 8 bases left in between. This CDR3 is 12 amino acids long. Germline-derived CDR1 and CDR2 are MNHEY and SVGEGT.

This clonotype has ten or more counts. The CDR3 DNA sequence: TGTGCCAGCAGTCGGGACATCCGCCTCGCCTCTGGAAACACCATATATTTT. Its translation: CASSRDIRLASGNTIYF. This chain links TRBV12-3 or TRBV12-4 with TRBJ1-3; tentative D call: TRBD1 (6 bases). Deletions cut 5 bases from V and 0 bases from J, with 17 bases between. The CDR3 sequence is 17 residues long.

The chain combines TRBV28 with TRBJ2-5, with 9 bases identical to TRBD1. The CDR3 contains 19 residues. Germline V lookup: CDR1 MDHEN, CDR2 SYDVKM. After removal of 6 bases from V and 2 bases from J, the junction contained 19 bases not matched to a gene. As DNA, the CDR3 is TGTGCCAGCAGCCCTACAATACAAACAGGGGGCGGAAGGCAAGAGACCCAGTACTTC. This gives the protein CASSPTIQTGGGRQETQYF.

This clonotype was found a few times. The rearrangement uses TRBV30 and TRBJ1-1, with TRBD1 matching 7 bases. The germline CDR1 and CDR2 sequences are GTSNPN and SVGIG (reference sequence). This CDR3 spans 13 amino acids. With V trimmed by 7 bases and J by 4 bases, 9 bases remained unmatched. The CDR3 sequence: CAYTGVYFTEAFF. Written as DNA, the CDR3 is TGTGCCTATACAGGGGTATACTTCACTGAAGCTTTCTTT.

The gene calls are TRBV10-1 and TRBJ1-5; D call uncertain. The CDR3 has 15 amino acids. The germline CDR1 and CDR2 sequences are WNHNN and SYGVQD (reference sequence). V lost 5 bases and J 5 bases, leaving 16 bases between the germline ends. CDR3 amino acids: CASSRLKGYDQPQHF. CDR3 nucleotides: TGCGCCAGCAGTCGTCTAAAGGGATACGATCAGCCCCAGCATTTT.

This clonotype was counted at least ten times. The CDR3, as DNA: TGTGCCAGCAGTTTAGGAGGGTTGATCAGCAATCAGCCCCAGCATTTT. Residues: CASSLGGLISNQPQHF. J is TRBJ1-5 and V is TRBV28; D not resolved. CDR1 is MDHEN, CDR2 SYDVKM, per germline. V gave up 2 bases and J gave up 1 base, with 12 bases separating them. The CDR3 sequence is 16 residues long.

The CDR3 loop reads CASSLEAGTHEQYF. DNA for the CDR3: TGTGCCAGCAGCTTAGAGGCAGGTACCCACGAGCAGTACTTC. The chain combines TRBV11-2 with TRBJ2-7; unclear D gene. The CDR3 runs 14 residues. The ends were cut back, 0 bases at V and 5 bases at J, with 11 bases in the middle. Germline V gives CDR1 SGHAT, CDR2 FQNNGV.

This clonotype occurred many times. The gene calls are TRBV6-1 and TRBJ1-5; 10 bases are shared with TRBD1. The CDR3 length is 17 residues. With 5 bases clipped from V and 1 base from J, the junction kept 8 bases outside the gene matches. Germline assignment: CDR1 MNHNS and CDR2 SASEGT. This CDR3 is CASSHRQGAGSNQPQHF. The DNA of the CDR3 is TGTGCCAGCAGTCATCGACAGGGGGCTGGAAGCAATCAGCCCCAGCATTTT.

As to this clonotype: The junction shows a germline mismatch at one end, possibly a read error. The V and J genes are TRBV19 and TRBJ1-5; no reliable D call. Germline assignment: CDR1 LNHDA and CDR2 SQIVND (reference sequence). The CDR3 length is 13 residues. The CDR3 nucleotides read TGTGCCAGTAGTGGTCGGTTGGGCCACCTAGGGTACTTT. This encodes CASSGRLGHLGYF.